The 13 T cell receptor beta chains in this list originate from one sample, sequenced in a study of Graves' ophthalmopathy and Graves' hyperthyroidism. RNA served as the template for amplifying TCR beta CDR3 regions. The workflow started with a first-round RT-PCR run with HTBI primers and then moved on to a second-round multiplex PCR. TCRdb recomputed calls from the multiplex PCR reads with MiXCR, one row per CDR3 protein. The repertoire holds around 600,000 distinct CDR3 sequences, with more than 40% as singletons. Sequencing was carried out using peripheral blood. The receptors shown here come from an adult man with Graves' ophthalmopathy.

V usage is TRBV5-8 and J usage is TRBJ2-5; TRBD2 matches 12 bases. The CDR3 extends over 16 amino acids. The germline V gene encodes CDR1 SGHTS and CDR2 YDEGEE. J was trimmed by 1 base and V by 5 bases; bases with no gene match: 6. The CDR3 reads CASSPGLAGIQETQYF. The DNA for the CDR3 is TGTGCCAGCAGTCCCGGACTAGCGGGGATCCAAGAGACCCAGTACTTC. The full variable domain, with the rest looked up from reference TRBV5-8 and TRBJ2-5, is EAGVTQSPTHLIKTRGQQATLRCSPISGHTSVYWYQQALGLGLQFLLWYDEGEERNRGNFPPRFSGRQFPNYSSELNVNALELEDSALYLCASSPGLAGIQETQYFGPGTRLLVL.

This sequence joins TRBV7-9 and TRBJ2-5, with 10 bases matching TRBD2. V lost 5 bases to trimming and J lost 5 bases; unmatched junction nucleotides: 8. Germline V lookup: CDR1 SEHNR, CDR2 FQNEAQ (reference sequence). The CDR3 contains 15 residues. The CDR3 nucleotides read TGTGCCAGCAGCCGAGCGGGAGGGCCGTTGGAGACCCAGTACTTC. Translated, it gives CASSRAGGPLETQYF.

There are many counts of this clonotype. The genes are TRBV7-7 and TRBJ2-5; the D is unclear. Trimming removed 5 bases at V and 2 bases at J, with 15 bases between. Germline CDR1 is SSHAT and CDR2 is FNYEAQ (reference sequence). The CDR3 is 15 amino acids. CDR3 loop: CASSPSIGRQETQYF. DNA for the CDR3: TGTGCCAGCAGCCCATCCATCGGGCGGCAAGAGACCCAGTACTTC. Complete variable domain (other parts from reference TRBV7-7 and TRBJ2-5): GAGVSQSPRYKVTKRGQDVTLRCDPISSHATLYWYQQALGQGPEFLTYFNYEAQPDKSGLPSDRFSAERPEGSISTLTIQRTEQRDSAMYRCASSPSIGRQETQYFGPGTRLLVL.

Ten or more counts support this clonotype. V gene TRBV7-9 combines with J gene TRBJ1-6, with TRBD1 identical over 9 bases. In germline, CDR1 is SEHNR, CDR2 FQNEAQ (reference sequence). The V gene end was trimmed by 11 bases and the J gene end by 9 bases; junction bases not matched to a gene: 11. This CDR3 is built from 14 residues. This CDR3 reads CASSQGAESSPLHF. CDR3 in DNA: TGTGCCTCCTCACAGGGGGCGGAATCTTCACCCCTCCACTTT.

J is TRBJ1-2 and V is TRBV11-2; D is unclear. From germline, CDR1 is SGHAT and CDR2 FQNNGV. The CDR3 covers 15 residues. Trimming stripped 3 bases from V and 8 bases from J, with 19 bases between. CDR3 DNA sequence: TGTGCCAGCAGCTTGATCCCCGGGAGGTCCGACGGCTACACCTTC. It encodes CASSLIPGRSDGYTF.

Concerning this clonotype itself: This may come from a read error, since a much larger clone is one base off. The chain recombines TRBV7-9 with TRBJ2-2; a weak D match, TRBD2 (6 bases). Trimming cost V 6 bases and J 4 bases, with 9 bases left between them. CDR1 SEHNR and CDR2 FQNEAQ come from the germline V gene (reference sequence). This CDR3 is 13 amino acids long. CDR3 DNA sequence: TGTGCCAGCAGAAGCGGGTCCACCGGGGAGCTGTTTTTT. Encoded protein: CASRSGSTGELFF.

A few counts support this clonotype. This chain uses TRBV5-1 with TRBJ1-1; D remains ambiguous. Germline V gene sequence: CDR1 SGHRS, CDR2 YFSETQ. This CDR3 has 16 residues. The ends were cut back, 4 bases at V and 1 base at J, with 17 bases in the middle. Here the CDR3 reads CASSQERAAWNTEAFF. The CDR3 nucleotides read TGCGCCAGCAGCCAAGAGAGGGCAGCCTGGAACACTGAAGCTTTCTTT.

Notes on this clonotype: Possible read error: a much larger clone is one base away. The chain employs TRBV7-9 and TRBJ2-7, with 8 bases lining up with TRBD2. V was pared by 1 base and J by 6 bases, with 11 bases of the junction left unmatched. The CDR3 is 16 amino acids. The germline gives CDR1 SEHNR, CDR2 FQNEAQ (reference sequence). This chain's CDR3 is CASSLGRGGGLCEQYF. CDR3 bases: TGTGCCAGCAGCTTAGGTCGAGGCGGGGGGCTTTGCGAGCAGTACTTC.

The table lists this clonotype with a few counts. This CDR3 is CASSPPTRHQETQYF. In nucleotides, the CDR3 is TGTGCCAGCAGCCCCCCTACAAGACATCAAGAGACCCAGTACTTC. The rearrangement links TRBV7-8 to TRBJ2-5; D ambiguous. Germline V gene data show CDR1 as SGHVS and CDR2 as FQNEAQ. This CDR3 contains 15 residues. Trimming cost V 5 bases and J 2 bases, with 15 bases left between them.

Ten or more counts support this clonotype. The rearrangement links TRBV20-1 to TRBJ2-7; D remains unclear. The CDR3 length is 13 residues. CDR1 is DFQATT, CDR2 SNEGSKA, per germline (reference sequence). Trimming cost V 1 base and J 2 bases, with 9 bases left between them. As DNA, the CDR3 is TGCAGTGCTAGAGTTGGCAGTCCCTACGAGCAGTACTTC. As protein: CSARVGSPYEQYF.

This clonotype was picked up many times. The gene calls are TRBV29-1 and TRBJ1-1; 9 nucleotides align to TRBD1. With V trimmed by 0 bases and J by 6 bases, 5 bases remained unmatched. This CDR3 region has 14 residues. Germline CDR1 reads SQVTM; CDR2 reads ANQGSEA. CDR3 sequence (DNA): TGCAGCGTTGAAGAAGGACAGGGGCCCCCTGAAGCTTTCTTT. It translates to CSVEEGQGPPEAFF.

This clonotype showed up many times. The chain employs TRBV7-8 and TRBJ2-5; D possibly corresponds to TRBD1 (7 bases). The germline V and J ends were trimmed by 3 bases and 3 bases, with 11 bases remaining between them. The CDR3 spans 14 residues. CDR1 is SGHVS and CDR2 is FQNEAQ in the germline V gene. CDR3 protein: CASSFAGQKETQYF. The CDR3 nucleotides are TGTGCCAGCAGCTTTGCGGGACAGAAAGAGACCCAGTACTTC.

The V and J genes are TRBV12-3 or TRBV12-4 and TRBJ2-5; the match to TRBD1 covers 9 bases. V gave up 6 bases and J gave up 9 bases; unmatched junction bases: 11. The CDR3 has 14 residues. CDR3 region: CASRTGGSRQPQYF. CDR3 DNA: TGTGCCAGCAGAACAGGGGGCTCTCGTCAGCCCCAGTACTTC.